This T cell receptor (beta chain) derives from a study of blood T cell repertoires in COVID-19. Study-level information: The cDNA or gDNA used as material had been derived from T cells, B-cell-depleted T cells, or PBMCs.

This clone was counted once. There are 14 residues in the CDR3. V dropped 5 bases and J dropped 2 bases, with 16 bases sitting between them. Germline-derived CDR1 and CDR2 are SQVTM and ANQGSEA. The protocol was immunoSEQ multiplex PCR, while the TCRdb copy is restricted to in-frame clones and leaves out a portion. The repertoire has about 160,000 clones, approximately 84% of them found once; the top ten carry more than 6.5%. The sample taken for sequencing was PBMCs or T cells enriched from blood (not recorded which). The chain is built from TRBV29-1 and TRBJ2-7; tentative D call: TRBD1 (5 bases). The TCR comes from a woman in her forties or fifties who had recovered from COVID-19. CDR3 residues: CSVFGLLGAYEQYF. The CDR3 DNA reads as TGCAGCGTTTTTGGCCTATTAGGGGCCTACGAGCAGTACTTC.